The 18 T cell receptor beta chains presented below share a single source sample, sequenced in a study of regulatory T cells in long-lasting Graves disease. To make TCR beta libraries, researchers used iRepertoire HTBI primers and Arm-PCR of CDR3 regions. TCRdb re-called the multiplex PCR reads through MiXCR, storing one row per CDR3 protein. Seen here are more than 400,000 distinct CDR3 sequences, around 16% observed once, and the top ten hold less than 15%. Time point denoted: newly diagnosed GD, antithyroid drugs for less than 3 months. PBMC RNA was the source of the TCR library. This sample was shared with a second study, whose subject was T cells in Graves' hyperthyroidism and ophthalmopathy.

The sample here was peripheral blood mononuclear cells (PBMCs), taken at new diagnosis, from a patient treated with antithyroid drugs. All receptors derive from a man between 40 and 49 years old with Graves disease.

The chain is built from TRBV27 and TRBJ1-2, with D uncertain. Looked up from germline, CDR1 is MNHEY and CDR2 is SMNVEV (reference sequence). The CDR3 is made up of 14 amino acids. V lost 6 bases, J lost 2 bases, and 13 bases lay in between. Written as DNA, the CDR3 is TGTGCCAGCAGGACCCTGGGCCCAAACTATGGCTACACCTTC. Translating it yields CASRTLGPNYGYTF.

Regarding this clonotype: This sequence may be a read error, since a much larger clone differs from it by one base. The CDR3 DNA is TGTGCCAGCAACTCTCCACGGGCCTATAATTCACCCCTCCACTTT. Translated, it gives CASNSPRAYNSPLHF. V gene TRBV7-2 combines with J gene TRBJ1-6, with no clear D. V was cut by 7 bases and J by 2 bases, with 12 bases left in between. The CDR3 has 15 residues. Germline CDR1 and CDR2: SGHTA and FQGNSA.

This clonotype was picked up many times. The chain employs TRBV18 and TRBJ2-1; no clear D gene. Trimming left V 8 bases short and J 4 bases short, with 9 bases between. The CDR3 totals 12 residues. In germline, CDR1 is KGHSH, CDR2 LQKENI. CDR3 in DNA: TGTGCCAGCAGCCCGCAATACAATGAGCAGTTCTTC. Encoded protein: CASSPQYNEQFF.

This clonotype was seen many times. The J gene is TRBJ2-5, the V gene TRBV11-2, with D tentatively TRBD1 (6 bases). The CDR3 has 14 amino acids. Trimming pared 7 bases from V and 0 bases from J, leaving 12 bases between. CDR1 and CDR2 from the germline V gene are SGHAT and FQNNGV. As DNA, the CDR3 is TGTGCCAGCACCCTGACAGGCGACCAAGAGACCCAGTACTTC. Translation: CASTLTGDQETQYF.

This clonotype was seen many times. The chain has TRBV28 and TRBJ2-1, with 9 bases that match TRBD2. The CDR3 runs to 15 residues. V gave up 3 bases and J gave up 8 bases; unmatched junction bases: 8. Germline assignment: CDR1 MDHEN and CDR2 SYDVKM. The CDR3 DNA is TGTGCCAGCAGTTTGTTGCGGGAGGGCCCCGATGAGCAGTTCTTC. It yields the protein CASSLLREGPDEQFF.

The table lists this clonotype with a few counts. The chain couples TRBV6-1 to TRBJ1-5, with D possibly TRBD1 on 6 matching bases. The V end lost 4 bases, the J end lost 3 bases, and 16 bases lay between the germline ends. CDR3 size: 16 residues. Germline CDR1 is MNHNS and CDR2 is SASEGT. CDR3 sequence: CASSVGDNRDNQPQHF. The CDR3 coding sequence is TGTGCCAGCAGTGTGGGAGATAACAGGGACAATCAGCCCCAGCATTTT.

J is TRBJ1-1 and V is TRBV19; D gene uncertain. The germline V gene has CDR1 LNHDA and CDR2 SQIVND (reference sequence). This CDR3 contains 13 residues. V was clipped by 3 bases and J by 2 bases, with 7 bases between them. CDR3 loop: CASSIRFNTEAFF. The CDR3 DNA reads as TGTGCCAGTAGTATCAGATTTAACACTGAAGCTTTCTTT.

This clonotype was seen many times. The chain employs TRBV2 and TRBJ2-3; possible D gene TRBD2, 6 bases. Per germline, CDR1 SNHLY and CDR2 FYNNEI. The CDR3 totals 15 residues. V was pared by 5 bases and J by 1 base, with 13 bases between. The CDR3 reads CASSPGLLRTDTQYF. CDR3 DNA sequence: TGTGCCAGCAGTCCGGGACTTCTCCGCACAGATACGCAGTATTTT.

This clonotype was counted at least ten times. The V gene is TRBV20-1, the J gene TRBJ2-3; 8 positions match TRBD2. Germline-derived CDR1 and CDR2 are DFQATT and SNEGSKA (reference sequence). This CDR3 is built from 14 residues. The junction had 6 bases not matched to a gene; V was cut back by 3 bases and J by 4 bases. The CDR3 spells CSARGQRESDTQYF. The CDR3 nucleotides read TGCAGTGCTAGGGGCCAGCGGGAGTCAGATACGCAGTATTTT.

In this sample, this clonotype turned up many times. This chain joins TRBV5-1 and TRBJ1-2; 8 nucleotides agree with TRBD1. Germline V gene sequence: CDR1 SGHRS, CDR2 YFSETQ. The V segment lost 3 bases and the J segment 8 bases; nucleotides outside the gene matches: 3. The CDR3 extends over 12 amino acids. The CDR3 here is CASSSQGVGYTF. The CDR3 nucleotides read TGCGCCAGCAGCTCACAGGGGGTCGGCTACACCTTC.

In its sample, this clonotype was seen a few times. The chain combines TRBV12-3 or TRBV12-4 with TRBJ2-5; the D call may be TRBD1 or TRBD2 (5 bases each). CDR3 length equals 15 residues. The ends were cut back, 3 bases at V and 2 bases at J, with 13 bases in the middle. The CDR3 DNA is TGTGCCAGCAGTTTCTCCGGGACGCAACAAGAGACCCAGTACTTC. Translation: CASSFSGTQQETQYF.

The CDR3 region has the DNA TGTGCCACCAGTGATCTGGGGAATCAAGAGACCCAGTACTTC. It translates to CATSDLGNQETQYF. This chain joins TRBV24-1 and TRBJ2-5; D is unresolved. This CDR3 spans 14 amino acids. With 3 bases removed from V and 2 bases from J, the gap between germline ends came to 9 bases. The V gene's germline CDR1 is KGHDR and CDR2 SFDVKD.

A few counts support this clonotype. This may be a read error: a much more frequent sequence differs by one nucleotide. V is TRBV7-9 and J is TRBJ2-7, with 10 positions matching TRBD1. The CDR3 loop spans 14 amino acids. Germline CDR1 is SEHNR and CDR2 is FQNEAQ (reference sequence). DNA of the CDR3: TGTGCCAGCAGCTTTGGGGACAGGGGATACGAGCAGAACTTC. Translation: CASSFGDRGYEQNF.

This clonotype was observed many times. This CDR3 reads CASGLARGGSYEQYF. The CDR3 DNA reads TGTGCTAGTGGTTTGGCAAGAGGGGGCTCCTACGAGCAGTACTTC. This chain connects TRBV12-5 to TRBJ2-7; D is possibly TRBD1 (6 bases). Per the germline V gene, CDR1 is LGHNT and CDR2 is FRNRAP. Trimming cost V 1 base and J 0 bases, with 10 bases left between them. This CDR3 has 15 residues.

Many counts were recorded for this clonotype. This chain links TRBV3-1 with TRBJ2-1; unclear D gene. This CDR3 spans 13 amino acids. Germline V gives CDR1 LGHDT, CDR2 YNNKEL (reference sequence). Trimming stripped 2 bases from V and 3 bases from J, with 5 bases between. CDR3 sequence reads: CASSQPDYNEQFF. CDR3 bases: TGTGCCAGCAGCCAACCAGACTACAATGAGCAGTTCTTC.

V usage is TRBV15 and J usage is TRBJ2-2; TRBD2 might be the D (6 bases). The length of the CDR3 is 17 residues. V gave up 0 bases and J gave up 1 base, with 12 bases separating them. Germline V gives CDR1 LNHNV, CDR2 YYDKDF (reference sequence). As DNA, the CDR3 is TGTGCCACCAGCAGAGATTGGGCTAGCGTGAACACCGGGGAGCTGTTTTTT. Encoded protein: CATSRDWASVNTGELFF.

This clonotype was found many times. The chain combines TRBV2 with TRBJ1-2; weak D call: TRBD1 (5 bases). Trimming took 8 bases from V and 0 from J, leaving 10 bases between them. This CDR3 is built from 13 residues. Germline V gene lookup returns CDR1 SNHLY and CDR2 FYNNEI. CDR3 region: CASRDGANYGYTF. The CDR3 DNA is TGTGCCAGCCGGGACGGAGCTAACTATGGCTACACCTTC.

There are many counts of this clonotype. The chain links TRBV6-2 or TRBV6-3 to TRBJ2-3, with a weak D call TRBD2 (6 bases). Trimming cost V 2 bases and J 3 bases, with 12 bases left between them. The germline CDR1 and CDR2 sequences are MNHEY and SVGEGT. CDR3 length: 15 residues. The CDR3 loop reads CASSYRNSGTDTQYF. For the CDR3, the DNA is TGTGCCAGCAGTTACCGGAATAGCGGTACAGATACGCAGTATTTT.